Listed here are 19 T cell receptor beta chains from one sample, sequenced in a study of shared clonotypes between healthy human individuals. Sequencing used immunoSEQ multiplex PCR; TCRdb keeps in-frame clones, though not all of them. The data show 950,000 to 1,100,000 clones, more than 65% seen once. The sequenced material came from memory CD4+ T cells sorted from blood. Subset reported: CD45RA-negative fraction. The receptor source for this set is a man aged 18 to 29 in good health.

Notes on this clone: A far larger clone is off by one base, so a read error is likely. The chain uses TRBV7-2 and TRBJ1-5; no firm D call. Per germline, CDR1 SGHTA and CDR2 FQGNSA. The CDR3 extends over 13 amino acids. With 3 bases removed from V and 0 bases from J, the gap between germline ends came to 3 bases. The CDR3 is CASSFSSNQPQHF. The CDR3 nucleotides read TGTGCCAGCAGCTTCTCTAGCAATCAGCCCCAGCATTTT. Full variable domain (missing parts from reference TRBV7-2 and TRBJ1-5): GAGVSQSPSNKVTEKGKDVELRCDPISGHTALYWYRQSLGQGLEFLIYFQGNSAPDKSGLPSDRFSAERTGGSVSTLTIQRTQQEDSAVYLCASSFSSNQPQHFGDGTRLSIL.

The chain couples TRBV2 to TRBJ1-6, with 7 bases identical to TRBD1. Germline V CDR1 and CDR2: SNHLY, FYNNEI. J was trimmed by 11 bases and V by 8 bases; bases with no gene match: 9. The CDR3 extends over 13 amino acids. Here the CDR3 reads CASRGQGGTPLHF. CDR3 sequence (DNA): TGTGCCAGCCGGGGGCAGGGGGGGACACCCCTCCACTTT.

The rearrangement joins TRBV19 to TRBJ2-1, with D possibly matching TRBD2 (5 bases). Germline values: CDR1 LNHDA, CDR2 SQIVND (reference sequence). With 7 bases removed from V and 7 bases from J, the gap between germline ends came to 17 bases. CDR3 length: 14 residues. The DNA for the CDR3 is TGTGCCAGTAAAAGGTCTGACTGGAGGAATGAGCAGTTCTTC. It is translated as CASKRSDWRNEQFF.

This chain joins TRBV19 and TRBJ2-2; tentative D call: TRBD2 (6 bases). Germline assignment: CDR1 LNHDA and CDR2 SQIVND (reference sequence). This CDR3 is 14 amino acids long. Trimming left V 3 bases short and J 3 bases short, with 8 bases between. CDR3 coding DNA: TGTGCCAGTAGTATTGGGAGGTACACCGGGGAGCTGTTTTTT. Protein product: CASSIGRYTGELFF.

CDR3 nucleotide sequence: TGTGCCAGCAGCTTAGCGGGACTAGACACAGATACGCAGTATTTT. This translates into CASSLAGLDTDTQYF. The V call is TRBV7-2, the J call TRBJ2-3; 8 bases are shared with TRBD2. This CDR3 spans 15 amino acids. Unmatched junction bases numbered 1, after V lost 0 bases and J lost 2 bases. Germline CDR1 is SGHTA and CDR2 is FQGNSA.

The V and J genes are TRBV28 and TRBJ1-3, with 8 nucleotides matching TRBD1. Germline lookup yields CDR1 MDHEN and CDR2 SYDVKM. The V gene end was trimmed by 5 bases and the J gene end by 4 bases; junction bases not matched to a gene: 7. This CDR3 has 15 residues. CDR3 bases: TGTGCCAGCAGTGGACAGGGAATTGCCGGAAACACCATATATTTT. The encoded protein is CASSGQGIAGNTIYF. Complete variable domain (other parts from reference TRBV28 and TRBJ1-3): DVKVTQSSRYLVKRTGEKVFLECVQDMDHENMFWYRQDPGLGLRLIYFSYDVKMKEKGDIPEGYSVSREKKERFSLILESASTNQTSMYLCASSGQGIAGNTIYFGEGSWLTVV.

The chain links TRBV29-1 to TRBJ1-5, with 9 bases matching TRBD1. The trim removed 6 bases at V and 4 bases at J, leaving 4 bases unmatched. The CDR3 extends over 13 amino acids. Germline V gene lookup returns CDR1 SQVTM and CDR2 ANQGSEA. The CDR3 region has the DNA TGCAGCGTAACAGGGGGCGGTAATCAGCCCCAGCATTTT. Protein sequence: CSVTGGGNQPQHF.

This clone was detected once. This sequence joins TRBV11-2 and TRBJ2-7; D may correspond to TRBD1 or TRBD2 (5 bases each). Germline-derived CDR1 and CDR2 are SGHAT and FQNNGV. V lost 0 bases to trimming and J lost 0 bases, with 6 bases between them. This CDR3 comprises 14 residues. CDR3 amino acids: CASSLERGSYEQYF. In DNA form, the CDR3 reads TGTGCCAGCAGCTTAGAGAGGGGCTCCTACGAGCAGTACTTC. The full variable domain, with the rest looked up from reference TRBV11-2 and TRBJ2-7, is EAGVAQSPRYKIIEKRQSVAFWCNPISGHATLYWYQQILGQGPKLLIQFQNNGVVDDSQLPKDRFSAERLKGVDSTLKIQPAKLEDSAVYLCASSLERGSYEQYFGPGTRLTVT.

The CDR3 nucleotides are TGTGCCAGCAGGGACAGGGCAGTAACTAATGAAAAACTGTTTTTT. The encoded protein is CASRDRAVTNEKLFF. This chain uses TRBV6-5 with TRBJ1-4, with 8 bases identical to TRBD1. After removal of 6 bases from V and 1 base from J, the junction contained 4 bases not matched to a gene. Germline lookup yields CDR1 MNHEY and CDR2 SVGAGI. The CDR3 length is 15 residues.

This clone was seen a handful of times. The chain recombines TRBV7-9 with TRBJ1-5; D is possibly TRBD1 (5 bases). V shed 3 bases and J shed 6 bases, with 12 bases lying between them. The CDR3 runs to 14 residues. Looked up from germline, CDR1 is SEHNR and CDR2 is FQNEAQ (reference sequence). CDR3 nucleotides: TGTGCCAGCAGCTTTGGGGGATTGGGTCAGCCCCAGCATTTT. Protein product: CASSFGGLGQPQHF.

This clone has only a few counts. This chain links TRBV11-2 with TRBJ2-5; TRBD2 matches at 10 bases. The CDR3 is 17 amino acids. J was trimmed by 4 bases and V by 5 bases; bases with no gene match: 13. CDR1 is SGHAT and CDR2 is FQNNGV in the germline V gene. CDR3 sequence (DNA): TGTGCCAGCAGCGCCCATCCCTTAGCGGGGGGTGTAGAGACCCAGTACTTC. It codes for CASSAHPLAGGVETQYF.

This clone was counted ten times or more. The gene calls are TRBV19 and TRBJ2-5; 9 positions agree with TRBD1. From germline, CDR1 is LNHDA and CDR2 SQIVND (reference sequence). There are 15 residues in the CDR3. V lost 4 bases, J lost 7 bases, and 10 bases stayed unmatched. The CDR3 bases are TGTGCCAGTAGTACCCAACAGGGGGCCTGGTCGACCCAGTACTTC. Amino acids: CASSTQQGAWSTQYF. The variable domain in full, with the rest retrieved from reference TRBV19 and TRBJ2-5, is DGGITQSPKYLFRKEGQNVTLSCEQNLNHDAMYWYRQDPGQGLRLIYYSQIVNDFQKGDIAEGYSVSREKKESFPLTVTSAQKNPTAFYLCASSTQQGAWSTQYFGPGTRLLVL.

DNA for the CDR3: TGTGCCAGCAGCTTGACCCGGACAGGGGGGAACTATGGCTACACCTTC. Translation: CASSLTRTGGNYGYTF. This chain links TRBV5-8 with TRBJ1-2; 10 nucleotides match TRBD1. The CDR3 has 16 amino acids. Germline assignment: CDR1 SGHTS and CDR2 YDEGEE. Trimming removed 1 base from V and 2 bases from J; junction bases left unmatched: 5. Drawing the rest from reference TRBV5-8 and TRBJ1-2, the complete variable domain is EAGVTQSPTHLIKTRGQQATLRCSPISGHTSVYWYQQALGLGLQFLLWYDEGEERNRGNFPPRFSGRQFPNYSSELNVNALELEDSALYLCASSLTRTGGNYGYTFGSGTRLTVV.

J is TRBJ1-5 and V is TRBV19; D is possibly TRBD1 (5 bases). Germline-derived CDR1 and CDR2 are LNHDA and SQIVND (reference sequence). This CDR3 comprises 15 residues. Trimming took off 5 bases at V and 11 bases at J, with 22 bases between the two ends. In DNA form, the CDR3 reads TGTGCCAGTAGTCCGGAGACAGTGCCTCGCAGGGCCCAGCATTTT. It translates to CASSPETVPRRAQHF.

The chain employs TRBV11-2 and TRBJ2-7; D uncertain. V gave up 1 base and J gave up 6 bases, with 13 bases separating them. Germline V gives CDR1 SGHAT, CDR2 FQNNGV. This CDR3 contains 14 residues. This CDR3 is CASSLVVQGGEQYF. The CDR3, as DNA: TGTGCCAGCAGCTTAGTAGTCCAAGGTGGCGAGCAGTACTTC.

V gene TRBV27 combines with J gene TRBJ1-5; D call uncertain. The CDR3 length is 15 residues. Germline V gives CDR1 MNHEY, CDR2 SMNVEV (reference sequence). The V and J ends lost 4 bases and 2 bases respectively, with 12 bases between them. In DNA form, the CDR3 reads TGTGCCAGCAGTTACGTTGGGAAGGGCAATCAGCCCCAGCATTTT. Protein: CASSYVGKGNQPQHF.

The chain links TRBV7-9 to TRBJ1-6; D remains ambiguous. The CDR3 is 16 amino acids. The germline gives CDR1 SEHNR, CDR2 FQNEAQ (reference sequence). V lost 5 bases and J lost 8, with 19 bases in between. CDR3 bases: TGTGCCAGCAGCCCGGGTGGTGGTCGAGTTGATTCACCCCTCCACTTT. Protein: CASSPGGGRVDSPLHF.

The chain carries TRBV7-9 and TRBJ2-3, with D unclear. The germline V gene has CDR1 SEHNR and CDR2 FQNEAQ (reference sequence). This CDR3 comprises 14 residues. Trimming stripped 4 bases from V and 0 bases from J, with 8 bases between. The DNA for the CDR3 is TGTGCCAGCAGCTCTATGACTAGCACAGATACGCAGTATTTT. Amino acid sequence: CASSSMTSTDTQYF.

The chain employs TRBV11-2 and TRBJ2-5, with D perhaps matching TRBD1 (6 bases). Trimming stripped 4 bases from V and 5 bases from J, with 14 bases between. The germline gives CDR1 SGHAT, CDR2 FQNNGV. This CDR3 spans 14 amino acids. The CDR3: CASSWSGAEETQYF. Written as DNA, the CDR3 is TGTGCCAGCAGCTGGTCAGGGGCCGAGGAGACCCAGTACTTC.